A selection of T cell receptor beta chains follows, all from one sample in a study of beta chain features in type 1 diabetes. This table comes from immunoSEQ multiplex PCR, and its TCRdb copy is limited to in-frame clones, with some not included. The sample gives about 190,000 clones, around 7.8% of which show up once; around 0.94% is in the top ten. Sequenced: central memory CD4+ T cells from blood. The receptors derive from a woman between 35 and 50 years old with type 1 diabetes. CDR3s leave out the opening cysteine and the closing phenylalanine or tryptophan. A clone size is listed for some rows: how often the clone was seen (once, few, many), or a class if it is expanded.

few	TRBV7-3	TRBJ1-3	ASSPTAGGSTIY
few	TRBV5-5	TRBJ1-1	ASSTSTGSNTEAF
few	TRBV19	TRBJ1-4	ASSGGAQGGREKLF
NA	TRBV7-2	TRBJ1-5	ASSPTWFDQPQH
few	TRBV29-1	TRBJ1-4	SVQRGSAEKLF
NA	TRBV4-2	TRBJ2-7	ASSQEQEFSYEQY
few	TRBV5-1	TRBJ1-1	ASSLQGGMNTEAF
few	TRBV29-1	TRBJ2-3	SAVLAGFTDTQY
NA	TRBV4-2	TRBJ2-1	ASSSGQGASDEQF
few	TRBV29-1	TRBJ2-3	SVEPGRGISQY
few	TRBV10-3	TRBJ2-5	AISESGQGETQY
NA	TRBV28	TRBJ2-3	ASKGALSTDTQY
few	TRBV7-9	TRBJ2-1	ASSSTGTGGMWQF
few	TRBV19	TRBJ1-5	ASSYSTGGIQPQH
few	TRBV5-1	TRBJ1-2	ASSLARGAEGYT
NA	TRBV30	TRBJ1-2	AWSARLYGYT
few	TRBV9	TRBJ2-5	ASSPRIARGETQY
few	TRBV7-8	TRBJ1-6	ASSSQGAGGSPLH
once	TRBV27	TRBJ2-7	ASTLRAGPYEQY
few	TRBV27	TRBJ2-1	ASSLASYNEQF
many	TRBV5-4	TRBJ2-2	ASSEQNTGELF
NA	TRBV30	TRBJ2-2	AWSGKTLNTGELF
many	TRBV13	TRBJ2-5	ASSPAGRQETQY
NA	TRBV15	TRBJ1-2	ATSRDQQGSYT
NA	TRBV7-2	TRBJ1-2	ASSFGDRVRGGYT
medium-sized	TRBV5-1	TRBJ1-5	ASSLAGVSNQPQH
many	TRBV30	TRBJ2-5	AWSNERTSGRTQY
NA	TRBV9	TRBJ2-2	ASSSPDRGSPGELF
few	TRBV6-5	TRBJ1-2	ASTPNTNYGYT
NA	TRBV7-9	TRBJ1-2	ASSFGGTGGSYT
few	TRBV19	TRBJ1-4	ASSSGKGILF
NA	TRBV6-6	TRBJ1-1	ASSYGTGEAF
many	TRBV10-2	TRBJ1-2	ASSTGQGGGYT
few	TRBV27	TRBJ1-1	ASSLSRGEAF
few	TRBV15	TRBJ1-2	ATSRGGDRGRGGYGYT
NA	TRBV4-3	TRBJ2-3	ASSQGSGGTNTQY
few	TRBV14	TRBJ1-2	ASSHTGNSYGYT
NA	TRBV4-3	TRBJ1-1	ASSHNTGTGGPEAF
NA	TRBV28	TRBJ2-5	ASSSSGGAAQY
many	TRBV6-6	TRBJ2-7	ASSYGGGQDLQY
many	TRBV19	TRBJ2-2	ASSTQGQVELF
NA	TRBV27	TRBJ2-7	ASSSRDRGYEQY